This T cell receptor beta chain was profiled in a study of identical twins. Study conclusions and caveats: Excess low generation probability was seen in twin-shared out-of-frame alpha sequences.

This CDR3 is 16 amino acids long. Losses at the gene ends were 1 base for V and 4 bases for J; bases not matched to a gene: 6. Germline CDR1 and CDR2: MNHEY and SMNVEV (reference sequence). TCRdb itself ran the 5' RACE reads through MiXCR, one entry per CDR3 protein. The sample yields about 720,000 distinct CDR3 sequences, over 8.5% seen once. This clonotype was seen only a few times. Its antigen is not known. These same records also appear under a second study, on yellow fever vaccine responses in identical twins.

The chain couples TRBV27 to TRBJ2-3; 9 bases are a match to TRBD2. The sequenced sample consisted of PBMCs. The sequence was collected from a young woman in good health. The CDR3 region is CASSLYAGGGPDTQYF. The CDR3 coding sequence is TGTGCCAGCAGTTTATATGCGGGAGGGGGCCCAGATACGCAGTATTTT.